The 18 T cell receptor beta chains in this list originate from one sample, sequenced in a study of blood T cell repertoires in COVID-19. Only in-frame clones appear in the TCRdb table, and some are missing; sequencing was by immunoSEQ multiplex PCR. The table includes 100,000 to 150,000 clones, roughly 91% detected once. Material for sequencing was peripheral blood. The receptor source for this set is a human donor in a cohort sampled during active COVID-19.

Remarks on this clone: The sample holds other DNA sequences that translate to the same CDR3. This chain connects TRBV7-8 to TRBJ2-7; D is ambiguous. Germline V gene data show CDR1 as SGHVS and CDR2 as FQNEAQ. The CDR3 is 12 residues long. V was cut by 4 bases and J by 1 base, with 5 bases left in between. CDR3 residues: CASSSRSYEQYF. The CDR3 DNA reads TGTGCCAGCAGCTCCCGGTCCTACGAGCAGTACTTC.

The chain uses TRBV7-9 and TRBJ1-1; 7 bases line up with TRBD1. The germline CDR1 and CDR2 sequences are SEHNR and FQNEAQ (reference sequence). V was clipped by 0 bases and J by 10 bases; unmatched bases: 11. CDR3 length: 15 amino acids. This CDR3 reads CASSLAGQPSGTAFF. DNA for the CDR3: TGTGCCAGCAGCTTAGCGGGACAGCCCTCGGGTACAGCTTTCTTT.

CDR3 amino acids: CASSLAAGTAYEQYF. In DNA, the CDR3 is TGCGCCAGCAGCTTGGCGGCAGGGACAGCCTACGAGCAGTACTTC. The J gene is TRBJ2-7, the V gene TRBV5-1, with TRBD1 matching 7 bases. CDR3 size: 15 residues. The junction had 5 bases not matched to a gene; V was cut back by 0 bases and J by 2 bases. CDR1 and CDR2 (germline): SGHRS, YFSETQ.

This clone was seen a handful of times. V is TRBV2 and J is TRBJ2-7, with 7 bases aligning to TRBD1. The CDR3 runs to 14 residues. Germline values: CDR1 SNHLY, CDR2 FYNNEI. Losses at the gene ends were 7 bases for V and 6 bases for J; bases not matched to a gene: 12. CDR3 nucleotides: TGTGCCAGCACCGCCCGGGACAGAGTATCCGAGCAGTACTTC. This translates into CASTARDRVSEQYF.

The gene calls are TRBV30 and TRBJ1-2; D is unresolved. Germline CDR1 GTSNPN, CDR2 SVGIG (reference sequence). With 5 bases removed from V and 6 bases from J, the gap between germline ends came to 22 bases. CDR3 length: 15 residues. In DNA, the CDR3 is TGTGCCTGGCACGCCCCCCAAGCCCGACTCGATGGCTACACCTTC. As protein: CAWHAPQARLDGYTF.

The rearrangement links TRBV12-3 or TRBV12-4 to TRBJ2-5; no firm D call. Trimming removed 6 bases at V and 3 bases at J, with 2 bases between. This CDR3 contains 10 residues. The CDR3 DNA reads TGTGCCAGCAGCAAAGAGACCCAGTACTTC. Its protein product is CASSKETQYF.

The CDR3 coding sequence is TGCGCCAGCAGCTTGTACGGGACAGGGATAGCAGATACGCAGTATTTT. It codes for CASSLYGTGIADTQYF. The chain combines TRBV5-1 with TRBJ2-3; 9 bases align to TRBD1. The V gene end was trimmed by 1 base and the J gene end by 4 bases; junction bases not matched to a gene: 7. The CDR3 totals 16 residues. Germline CDR1 and CDR2: SGHRS and YFSETQ.

V usage is TRBV6-5 and J usage is TRBJ1-2; weak D call: TRBD1 (6 bases). The V end lost 0 bases, the J end lost 4 bases, and 12 bases lay between the germline ends. This CDR3 contains 15 residues. Germline V gene data show CDR1 as MNHEY and CDR2 as SVGAGI. The CDR3 region is CASSYSSTGTYGYTF. The CDR3 nucleotides are TGTGCCAGCAGTTACTCGTCGACAGGTACCTATGGCTACACCTTC.

The chain is built from TRBV5-1 and TRBJ2-2; 7 bases align to TRBD2. The V gene's germline CDR1 is SGHRS and CDR2 YFSETQ. Trimming took 4 bases from V and 1 from J; bases not matched to a gene: 4. This CDR3 is built from 15 residues. The CDR3 loop reads CASSPSGENTGELFF. CDR3 in DNA: TGCGCCAGCAGCCCGAGCGGGGAGAACACCGGGGAGCTGTTTTTT.

The chain couples TRBV10-3 to TRBJ2-7; 10 bases agree with TRBD2. The CDR3 length is 12 residues. Germline loops: CDR1 ENHRY, CDR2 SYGVKD. J gave up 6 bases and V 7 bases, and 3 bases lay outside the gene matches. In nucleotides, the CDR3 is TGTGCCATCAAACTAGCGGGGTCCGAGCAGTACTTC. Protein sequence: CAIKLAGSEQYF.

The chain combines TRBV5-1 with TRBJ2-2; D is possibly TRBD1 (5 bases). V lost 6 bases and J lost 3, with 9 bases in between. CDR1 is SGHRS and CDR2 is YFSETQ in the germline V gene. The CDR3 is 13 residues long. The CDR3 spells CASTDSYTGELFF. The CDR3 DNA follows: TGCGCCAGCACCGACAGTTACACCGGGGAGCTGTTTTTT.

V usage is TRBV2 and J usage is TRBJ1-1; D is possibly TRBD1 (5 bases). The CDR3 loop spans 12 amino acids. Between the trimmed V and J ends, which lost 6 bases and 6 bases, there was a span of 11 bases. Germline V CDR1 and CDR2: SNHLY, FYNNEI. The CDR3 here is CASRGPGAEAFF. The CDR3 DNA is TGTGCCAGCAGGGGGCCTGGGGCTGAAGCTTTCTTT.

The gene calls are TRBV2 and TRBJ1-2, with D maybe TRBD1 (5 bases). The V gene's germline CDR1 is SNHLY and CDR2 FYNNEI. The length of the CDR3 is 12 residues. The V end was cut by 7 bases, the J end by 6 bases, with 12 bases between. The CDR3 here is CASILSTDGYTF. The CDR3 DNA sequence: TGTGCCAGCATCTTATCGACAGATGGCTACACCTTC.

The CDR3 protein is CASSQTGGDTQYF. CDR3 sequence (DNA): TGTGCCAGCAGCCAGACAGGGGGAGATACGCAGTATTTT. J is TRBJ2-3 and V is TRBV6-5; TRBD1 aligns across 9 bases. The CDR3 totals 13 residues. The germline V gene encodes CDR1 MNHEY and CDR2 SVGAGI. V dropped 6 bases and J dropped 5; count of bases not matched to a gene: 3.

This sequence joins TRBV28 and TRBJ1-2, with D perhaps matching TRBD1 (6 bases). The CDR3 runs 14 residues. Germline loops: CDR1 MDHEN, CDR2 SYDVKM. V gave up 1 base and J gave up 5 bases, with 11 bases separating them. In nucleotides, the CDR3 is TGTGCCAGCAGTTTATTTGTCAGGGGATATGGCTACACCTTC. It specifies CASSLFVRGYGYTF.

This chain links TRBV18 with TRBJ2-1, with D perhaps matching TRBD2 (6 bases). CDR3 length equals 15 residues. V dropped 2 bases and J dropped 2 bases, with 10 bases sitting between them. The germline gives CDR1 KGHSH, CDR2 LQKENI. The CDR3 DNA follows: TGTGCCAGCTCACCAATCGGGAGCACCTACAATGAGCAGTTCTTC. Translating it yields CASSPIGSTYNEQFF.

This sequence joins TRBV28 and TRBJ2-3; TRBD2 matches at 14 bases. After removal of 5 bases from V and 3 bases from J, the junction contained 1 base not matched to a gene. This CDR3 has 15 amino acids. Per germline, CDR1 MDHEN and CDR2 SYDVKM. The CDR3 DNA follows: TGTGCCAGCAGTGGGACTAGCGGGAGAACAGATACGCAGTATTTT. This gives the protein CASSGTSGRTDTQYF.

The CDR3 DNA sequence: TGTGCCAGCAGTTTTGTACAGGACCCCAATGAGCAGTTCTTC. Its translation: CASSFVQDPNEQFF. The chain couples TRBV6-5 to TRBJ2-1; possible D gene TRBD1, 5 bases. Germline values: CDR1 MNHEY, CDR2 SVGAGI. The V end was cut by 4 bases, the J end by 6 bases, with 13 bases between. This CDR3 is built from 14 residues.